The text below deals with one T cell receptor beta chain. Its antigen is as yet unknown. This record comes from a study of T cells in Graves' hyperthyroidism and ophthalmopathy. The source material, RNA transcripts, was used to amplify TCR beta CDR3 regions. The HTBI primer set drove a first-round RT-PCR of the TCR CDR3. Each CDR3 protein gets one entry after TCRdb re-called the multiplex PCR reads with MiXCR. The table shows approximately 640,000 distinct CDR3 sequences, with 17% occurring only once. Germline V CDR1 and CDR2: SEHNR, FQNEAQ (reference sequence). V lost 2 bases and J lost 7, with 18 bases in between. The CDR3 spans 16 residues. Overall study results and limits: In the blood, most expanded thyroid clonotypes above 0.001 appeared as well. Ophthalmopathy, as predicted by the model, came a median around 6.7 months after the prediction. Stable hyperthyroidism was told apart from ophthalmopathy by a model built on 13 V-J features.

The J gene is TRBJ1-5, the V gene TRBV7-9; a weak D match, TRBD1 (5 bases). The sequence came from a man aged 50 to 60 with Graves' hyperthyroidism. The sample was blood. CDR3 bases: TGTGCCAGCAGCTTAAGGTACCGGGGGTCGGGGCAGCCCCAGCATTTT. This gives the protein CASSLRYRGSGQPQHF.